This TCR beta chain comes out of a study of regulatory dendritic cells for organ transplantation. General study findings and limits: Memory T cells were less diverse than naive, with memory CD8+ most oligoclonal. Between individuals, the alloreactive memory CD8+ T cell pool differed considerably.

Allogeneic regulatory or mature dendritic cells were co-cultured for four to six days with CFSE-labeled sorted T cells at 1:10. The assay was immunoSEQ multiplex PCR, and TCRdb's table has in-frame clones only and misses some. The sample carries approximately 22,000 clones, roughly 85% recorded once. Comments on this clone: The antigen is undetermined.

The germline gives CDR1 SEHNR, CDR2 FQNEAQ (reference sequence). The CDR3 contains 17 residues. V trimming: 4 bases; J trimming: 5 bases; junction bases outside the gene matches: 14. This receptor was identified in a human donor in good health. The sequenced sample was naive CD4+ T cells from blood cultured with dendritic cells. The subset: CD45RA+ naive T cells. The rearrangement links TRBV7-9 to TRBJ2-3; 8 bases fit TRBD2. CDR3 in amino acids: CASSSRFGREAVDTQYF. In DNA form, the CDR3 reads TGTGCCAGCAGCTCTCGGTTTGGGCGGGAGGCTGTAGATACGCAGTATTTT. Based on the CDR3 plus reference TRBV7-9 and TRBJ2-3, the full variable domain is DTGVSQNPRHKITKRGQNVTFRCDPISEHNRLYWYRQTLGQGPEFLTYFQNEAQLEKSRLLSDRFSAERPKGSFSTLEIQRTEQGDSAMYLCASSSRFGREAVDTQYFGPGTRLTVL.